This is a list of T cell receptor beta chains from one sample in a study of cytomegalovirus exposure and HLA in healthy donors. Sequencing was performed with immunoSEQ multiplex PCR; in TCRdb, only in-frame clones are kept and a portion is missing. The sample consists of fewer than 250,000 clones, roughly 84% of them appearing once. Sequenced: PBMCs. These receptors were obtained from a woman in her late teens or twenties in good health and CMV-seropositive. Each CDR3 is given with its conserved first and last residue. The order of the fields is clone size, V gene, J gene, D gene, CDR3 protein, CDR3 DNA. A D gene is named only where the DNA matches it firmly. Some rows have no size entry. The others give once, few or many, or a class for an expanded clone.

size: .; V: TRBV2; J: TRBJ1-5; D: TRBD1; CDR3: CASSGQGGYRPQHF; DNA: TGTGCCAGCAGTGGTCAGGGGGGCTATCGGCCCCAGCATTTT
size: .; V: TRBV19; J: TRBJ1-1; D: TRBD1; CDR3: CASSQGSGGYTEAFF; DNA: TGTGCCAGTAGTCAAGGGTCAGGGGGCTACACTGAAGCTTTCTTT
size: .; V: TRBV10-3; J: TRBJ1-2; D: .; CDR3: CAISEQGNYGYTF; DNA: TGTGCCATCAGTGAGCAGGGGAACTATGGCTACACCTTC
size: .; V: TRBV9; J: TRBJ2-5; D: TRBD1; CDR3: CASSAEQGAWETQYF; DNA: TGTGCCAGCAGCGCCGAACAGGGGGCATGGGAGACCCAGTACTTC
size: .; V: TRBV9; J: TRBJ1-1; D: .; CDR3: CASSRTGMNTEAFF; DNA: TGTGCCAGCAGCCGTACAGGGATGAACACTGAAGCTTTCTTT
size: .; V: TRBV2; J: TRBJ2-4; D: .; CDR3: CASSATVLAKNIQYF; DNA: TGTGCCAGCAGTGCGACAGTTCTAGCCAAAAACATTCAGTACTTC
size: .; V: TRBV5-6; J: TRBJ2-7; D: TRBD2; CDR3: CASRLGLLAGSYEQYF; DNA: TGTGCCAGCAGACTTGGGCTCCTAGCGGGTTCCTACGAGCAGTACTTC
size: .; V: TRBV15; J: TRBJ2-7; D: .; CDR3: CATSPHSPVQGGEQYF; DNA: TGTGCCACCAGCCCTCACTCTCCCGTCCAGGGTGGTGAGCAGTACTTC
size: once; V: TRBV29-1; J: TRBJ2-1; D: .; CDR3: CSLQIYSGNEQFF; DNA: TGCAGCCTTCAGATTTATAGCGGAAATGAGCAGTTCTTC
size: .; V: TRBV5-6; J: TRBJ2-4; D: .; CDR3: CASSPRLAKNIQYF; DNA: TGTGCCAGCAGCCCCCGTTTAGCCAAAAACATTCAGTACTTC
size: .; V: TRBV7-9; J: TRBJ2-1; D: .; CDR3: CASSLVYSYNEQFF; DNA: TGTGCCAGCAGCTTAGTCTACTCCTACAATGAGCAGTTCTTC
size: .; V: TRBV28; J: TRBJ2-7; D: .; CDR3: CASSLLEYSYEQYF; DNA: TGTGCCAGCAGTTTATTAGAGTACTCCTACGAGCAGTACTTC
size: .; V: TRBV5-1; J: TRBJ1-2; D: .; CDR3: CASKNPGQTYGYTF; DNA: TGCGCCAGCAAAAATCCAGGACAGACCTATGGCTACACCTTC
size: .; V: TRBV27; J: TRBJ1-2; D: TRBD1; CDR3: CASSLRQGVYGYTF; DNA: TGTGCCAGCAGTTTACGACAGGGGGTGTATGGCTACACCTTC
size: .; V: TRBV27; J: TRBJ2-7; D: TRBD1; CDR3: CASSLGQGGYEQYF; DNA: TGTGCCAGCAGTCTAGGACAGGGTGGCTACGAGCAGTACTTC
size: once; V: TRBV29-1; J: TRBJ2-1; D: TRBD2; CDR3: CSVDRTSDPGEQFF; DNA: TGCAGCGTTGACCGGACTAGCGACCCGGGTGAGCAGTTCTTC
size: .; V: TRBV7-8; J: TRBJ2-3; D: TRBD2; CDR3: CASSLLRSSGSSTDTQYF; DNA: TGTGCCAGCAGCTTACTCCGGAGTAGCGGGAGCAGCACAGATACGCAGTATTTT
size: .; V: TRBV9; J: TRBJ1-3; D: .; CDR3: CASSVGRSGGTIYF; DNA: TGTGCCAGCAGCGTAGGCAGGTCGGGAGGCACCATATATTTT
size: once; V: TRBV28; J: TRBJ1-4; D: TRBD1; CDR3: CASSTPGQGVNEKLFF; DNA: TGTGCCAGCAGTACTCCAGGACAGGGCGTTAATGAAAAACTGTTTTTT
size: .; V: TRBV2; J: TRBJ2-3; D: TRBD2; CDR3: CASSEYGLAGRLGDTQYF; DNA: TGTGCCAGCAGTGAATATGGACTAGCTGGTAGGTTAGGAGATACGCAGTATTTT
size: .; V: TRBV4-1; J: TRBJ2-7; D: TRBD2; CDR3: CASSQATSGRFREQYF; DNA: TGCGCCAGCAGCCAGGCGACTAGCGGGAGATTCCGCGAGCAGTACTTC
size: .; V: TRBV28; J: TRBJ1-2; D: TRBD1; CDR3: CASSPHIGTGNYGYTF; DNA: TGTGCCAGCAGTCCCCATATTGGGACAGGAAACTATGGCTACACCTTC
size: .; V: TRBV11-2; J: TRBJ1-1; D: .; CDR3: CASSSNTEAFF; DNA: TGTGCCAGCAGCTCAAACACTGAAGCTTTCTTT
size: few; V: TRBV6-1; J: TRBJ2-7; D: .; CDR3: CASRENPQGTPYEQYF; DNA: TGTGCCAGCAGAGAAAACCCCCAGGGTACCCCTTACGAGCAGTACTTC
size: .; V: TRBV18; J: TRBJ2-7; D: .; CDR3: CASSAGTSSYEQYF; DNA: TGTGCCAGCTCCGCTGGGACTTCTAGCTACGAGCAGTACTTC
size: .; V: TRBV5-1; J: TRBJ2-2; D: .; CDR3: CASSFPQGVDGELFF; DNA: TGCGCCAGCAGCTTCCCGCAGGGCGTTGACGGGGAGCTGTTTTTT
size: .; V: TRBV5-4; J: TRBJ1-4; D: TRBD1; CDR3: CASSPGQANEKLFF; DNA: TGTGCCAGCAGCCCGGGACAGGCGAATGAAAAACTGTTTTTT
size: .; V: TRBV4-2; J: TRBJ2-5; D: .; CDR3: CASSRTPGLQETQYF; DNA: TGTGCCAGCAGCCGCACCCCGGGACTGCAAGAGACCCAGTACTTC
size: few; V: TRBV28; J: TRBJ1-1; D: .; CDR3: CASSLLGSRRTMNTEAFF; DNA: TGTGCCAGCAGTTTATTGGGCAGTCGGAGGACCATGAACACTGAAGCTTTCTTT
size: .; V: TRBV18; J: TRBJ1-1; D: TRBD1; CDR3: CASSALTGHTEAFF; DNA: TGTGCCAGCTCAGCCTTGACAGGGCACACTGAAGCTTTCTTT
size: once; V: TRBV6-5; J: TRBJ2-1; D: .; CDR3: CASSYSGLTYNEQFF; DNA: TGTGCCAGCAGTTACAGTGGGCTCACCTACAATGAGCAGTTCTTC
size: .; V: TRBV6-5; J: TRBJ2-1; D: .; CDR3: CASSFLLFRSYNEQFF; DNA: TGTGCCAGCAGTTTTCTCCTCTTCCGCTCCTACAATGAGCAGTTCTTC
size: .; V: TRBV15; J: TRBJ2-5; D: .; CDR3: CATSRVPPMVAGQETQYF; DNA: TGTGCCACCAGCAGAGTCCCCCCAATGGTAGCCGGTCAAGAGACCCAGTACTTC
size: .; V: TRBV28; J: TRBJ1-4; D: .; CDR3: CASSFPTTLAKLFF; DNA: TGTGCCAGCAGTTTTCCTACGACTCTTGCAAAACTGTTTTTT
size: .; V: TRBV18; J: TRBJ1-5; D: .; CDR3: CASSPFGSSNQPQHF; DNA: TGTGCCAGCTCACCGTTTGGGAGTAGCAATCAGCCCCAGCATTTT
size: .; V: TRBV27; J: TRBJ1-1; D: TRBD1; CDR3: CASSLFNPRQGRYTEAFF; DNA: TGTGCCAGCAGTTTGTTTAATCCCCGACAGGGCAGGTACACTGAAGCTTTCTTT
size: .; V: TRBV18; J: TRBJ2-1; D: TRBD2; CDR3: CASSPPTSGRLSEQFF; DNA: TGTGCCAGCTCACCACCGACGAGCGGGAGGTTAAGTGAGCAGTTCTTC
size: .; V: TRBV18; J: TRBJ1-1; D: .; CDR3: CASSPLPNTEAFF; DNA: TGTGCCAGCTCACCTCTCCCGAACACTGAAGCTTTCTTT
size: .; V: TRBV27; J: TRBJ1-2; D: .; CDR3: CASRFGVPGYGYTF; DNA: TGTGCCAGCAGATTCGGGGTACCGGGCTATGGCTACACCTTC
size: .; V: TRBV19; J: TRBJ1-2; D: TRBD1; CDR3: CASSTGGYGYTF; DNA: TGTGCCAGTAGTACAGGGGGCTATGGCTACACCTTC
size: few; V: TRBV20-1; J: TRBJ1-1; D: TRBD1; CDR3: CSAFRDSEAFF; DNA: TGCAGTGCGTTCCGGGACAGCGAAGCTTTCTTT
size: .; V: TRBV6-6; J: TRBJ1-4; D: .; CDR3: CASSYFATGMNEKLFF; DNA: TGTGCCAGCAGTTACTTCGCGACAGGAATGAATGAAAAACTGTTTTTT
size: .; V: TRBV12-5; J: TRBJ2-5; D: .; CDR3: CASGPPGLAWETQYF; DNA: TGTGCTAGTGGTCCCCCAGGGCTAGCGTGGGAGACCCAGTACTTC
size: once; V: TRBV7-6; J: TRBJ2-1; D: .; CDR3: CASSSGLDEQFF; DNA: TGTGCCAGCAGCTCCGGACTTGATGAGCAGTTCTTC
size: .; V: TRBV4-2; J: TRBJ1-1; D: .; CDR3: CASSQARGGLNTEAFF; DNA: TGTGCCAGCAGCCAAGCTCGAGGGGGACTGAACACTGAAGCTTTCTTT
size: .; V: TRBV28; J: TRBJ1-3; D: TRBD1; CDR3: CASSRLLDRGAGNTIYF; DNA: TGTGCCAGCAGCCGACTCCTAGACAGGGGAGCGGGAAACACCATATATTTT
size: .; V: TRBV5-1; J: TRBJ1-1; D: .; CDR3: CASSLVQDTEAFF; DNA: TGCGCCAGCAGCTTGGTACAGGACACTGAAGCTTTCTTT
size: .; V: TRBV5-1; J: TRBJ2-2; D: .; CDR3: CASSPRTPNTGELFF; DNA: TGCGCCAGCAGCCCGCGGACACCCAACACCGGGGAGCTGTTTTTT